This T cell receptor beta chain was obtained from a study of blood T cell repertoires in COVID-19. In the original processing: Amplified reference gene primers provided the basis for estimating nucleated cell counts. TCRdb's copy holds only in-frame clones and misses some; the assay was immunoSEQ multiplex PCR. V and J calls and clone size are as listed in that table; D and trimming were resolved from the DNA. The table records roughly 49,000 clones, about 83% of them present only once. V lost 10 bases, J lost 4 bases, and 11 bases stayed unmatched. Germline loops: CDR1 MNHEY, CDR2 SVGAGI. The length of the CDR3 is 14 residues.

The sequenced sample was peripheral blood. The TCR originated in a man aged 40-49 years with acute or convalescent COVID-19. The chain employs TRBV6-5 and TRBJ1-1; 8 positions agree with TRBD1. The CDR3 sequence: CATGRRGRPTEAFF. The CDR3 coding sequence is TGTGCCACCGGACGCAGGGGGCGTCCCACTGAAGCTTTCTTT.